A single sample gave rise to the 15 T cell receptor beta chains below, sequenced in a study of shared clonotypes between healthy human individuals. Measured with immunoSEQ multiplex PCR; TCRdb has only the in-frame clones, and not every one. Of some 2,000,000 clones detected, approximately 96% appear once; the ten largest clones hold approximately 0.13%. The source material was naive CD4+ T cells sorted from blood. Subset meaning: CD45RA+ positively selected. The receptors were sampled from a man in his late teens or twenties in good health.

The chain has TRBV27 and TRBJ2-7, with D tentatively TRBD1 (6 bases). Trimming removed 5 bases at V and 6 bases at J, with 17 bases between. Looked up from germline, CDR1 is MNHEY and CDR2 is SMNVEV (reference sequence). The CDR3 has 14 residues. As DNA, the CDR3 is TGTGCCAGCAGTAGGGGGACGCTCCCCCTCGAGCAGTACTTC. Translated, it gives CASSRGTLPLEQYF.

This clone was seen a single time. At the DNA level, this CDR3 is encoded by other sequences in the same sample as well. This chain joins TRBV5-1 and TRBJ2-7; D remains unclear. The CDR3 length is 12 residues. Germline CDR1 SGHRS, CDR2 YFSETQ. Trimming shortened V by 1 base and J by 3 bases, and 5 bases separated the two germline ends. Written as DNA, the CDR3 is TGCGCCAGCAGCTTGTCCGGCTACGAGCAGTACTTC. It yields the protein CASSLSGYEQYF.

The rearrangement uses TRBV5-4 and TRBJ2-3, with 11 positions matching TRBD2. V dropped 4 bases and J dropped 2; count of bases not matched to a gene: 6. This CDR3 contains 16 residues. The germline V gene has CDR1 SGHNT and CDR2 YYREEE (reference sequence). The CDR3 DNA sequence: TGTGCCAGCAGCAGCAGACTAGCGGGGTACACAGATACGCAGTATTTT. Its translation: CASSSRLAGYTDTQYF.

CDR3 bases: TGTGCCAGCAGTCCCGGGACAGCCGATTCACCCCTCCACTTT. This codes for CASSPGTADSPLHF. The chain links TRBV2 to TRBJ1-6; TRBD1 agrees at 7 bases. The CDR3 has 14 amino acids. Germline CDR1 and CDR2: SNHLY and FYNNEI. The trim removed 5 bases at V and 8 bases at J, leaving 6 bases unmatched.

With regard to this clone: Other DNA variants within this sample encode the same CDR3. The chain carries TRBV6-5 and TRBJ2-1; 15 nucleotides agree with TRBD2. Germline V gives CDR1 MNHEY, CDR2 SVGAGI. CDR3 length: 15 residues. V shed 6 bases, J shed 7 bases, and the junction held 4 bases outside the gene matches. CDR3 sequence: CASSRGTSGRNEQFF. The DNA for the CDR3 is TGTGCCAGCAGCCGGGGGACTAGCGGGAGGAATGAGCAGTTCTTC.

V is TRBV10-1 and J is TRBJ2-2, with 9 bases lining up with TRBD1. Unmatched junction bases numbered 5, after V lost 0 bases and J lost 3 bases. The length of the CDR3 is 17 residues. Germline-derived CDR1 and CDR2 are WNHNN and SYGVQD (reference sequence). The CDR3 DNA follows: TGCGCCAGCAGTGAGTCGATACGGACAGGGGACACCGGGGAGCTGTTTTTT. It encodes CASSESIRTGDTGELFF.

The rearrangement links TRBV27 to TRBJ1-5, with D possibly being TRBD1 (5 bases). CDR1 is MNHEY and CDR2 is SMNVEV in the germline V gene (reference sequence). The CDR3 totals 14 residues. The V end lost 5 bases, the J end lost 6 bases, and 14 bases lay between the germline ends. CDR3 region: CASSPTTGGQPQHF. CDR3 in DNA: TGTGCCAGCAGTCCAACAACTGGGGGTCAGCCCCAGCATTTT.

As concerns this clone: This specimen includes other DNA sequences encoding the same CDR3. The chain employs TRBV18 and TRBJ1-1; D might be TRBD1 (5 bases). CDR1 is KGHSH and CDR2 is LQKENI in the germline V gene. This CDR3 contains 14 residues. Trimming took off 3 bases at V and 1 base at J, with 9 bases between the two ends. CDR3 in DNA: TGTGCCAGCTCACCTGGGACGGCGAACACTGAAGCTTTCTTT. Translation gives CASSPGTANTEAFF.

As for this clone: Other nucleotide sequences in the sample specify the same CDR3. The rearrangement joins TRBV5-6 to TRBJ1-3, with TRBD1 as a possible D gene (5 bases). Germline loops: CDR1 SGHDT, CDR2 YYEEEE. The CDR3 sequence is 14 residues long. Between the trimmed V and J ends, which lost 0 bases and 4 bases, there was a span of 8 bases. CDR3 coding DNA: TGTGCCAGCAGCTTGGTAGGGGTGGGAAACACCATATATTTT. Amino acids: CASSLVGVGNTIYF.

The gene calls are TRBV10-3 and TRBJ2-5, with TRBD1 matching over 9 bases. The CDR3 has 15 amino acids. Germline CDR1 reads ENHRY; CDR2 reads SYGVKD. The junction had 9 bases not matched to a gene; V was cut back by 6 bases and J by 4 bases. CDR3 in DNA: TGTGCCATCAGGAGGGACAGGGAGGTGGGAGAGACCCAGTACTTC. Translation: CAIRRDREVGETQYF.

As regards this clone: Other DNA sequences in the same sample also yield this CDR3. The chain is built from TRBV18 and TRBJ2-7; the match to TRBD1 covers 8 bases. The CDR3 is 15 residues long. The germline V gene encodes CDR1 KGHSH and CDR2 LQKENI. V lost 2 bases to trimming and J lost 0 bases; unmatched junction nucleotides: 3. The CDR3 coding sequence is TGTGCCAGCTCACCAGGACAGGGAAGCTCCTACGAGCAGTACTTC. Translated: CASSPGQGSSYEQYF.

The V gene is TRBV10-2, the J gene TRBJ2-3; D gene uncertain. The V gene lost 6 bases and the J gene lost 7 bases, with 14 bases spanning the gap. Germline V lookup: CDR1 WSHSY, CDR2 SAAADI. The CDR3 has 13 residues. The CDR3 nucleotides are TGCGCCAGCAGAATCGAGACGTCATATACGCAGTATTTT. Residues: CASRIETSYTQYF.

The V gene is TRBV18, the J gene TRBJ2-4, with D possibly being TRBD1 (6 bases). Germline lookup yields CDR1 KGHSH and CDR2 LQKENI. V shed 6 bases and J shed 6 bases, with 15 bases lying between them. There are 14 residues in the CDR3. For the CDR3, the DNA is TGTGCCAGCTCCCGGGCAGGGGAGCTAAACATTCAGTACTTC. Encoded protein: CASSRAGELNIQYF.

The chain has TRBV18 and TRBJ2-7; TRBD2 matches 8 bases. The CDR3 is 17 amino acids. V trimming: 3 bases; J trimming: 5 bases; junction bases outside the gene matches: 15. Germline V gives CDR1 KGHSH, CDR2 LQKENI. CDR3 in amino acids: CASSPPTGGVYQHEQYF. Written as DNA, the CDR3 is TGTGCCAGCTCACCCCCTACGGGAGGGGTCTATCAGCACGAGCAGTACTTC.

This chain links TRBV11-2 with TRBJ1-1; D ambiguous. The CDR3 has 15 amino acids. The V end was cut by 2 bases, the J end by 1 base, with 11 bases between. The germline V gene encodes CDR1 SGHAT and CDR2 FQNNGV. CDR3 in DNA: TGTGCCAGCAGCTTACAAGGTACAGCGAACACTGAAGCTTTCTTT. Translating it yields CASSLQGTANTEAFF.